This is a list of T cell receptor beta chains from one sample in a study of blood T cell repertoires in COVID-19. Sequencing was performed with immunoSEQ multiplex PCR; in TCRdb, only in-frame clones are kept and a portion is missing. The sample shows around 250,000 clones, around 83% of them seen only once. The sequencing sample was made of peripheral blood. Receptors were obtained from a man aged 35 to 55 with active or convalescent COVID-19. The CDR3 runs from the conserved cysteine through the conserved F or W. Fields, in order: V gene, clone size, J gene, D gene, CDR3 protein, CDR3 DNA. D genes are given only for firm matches. The size entry is marked missing in some rows and otherwise reads once, few, many or a size class.

>TRBV30|NA|TRBJ2-7|TRBD1
CAWSSMGDRGEQYF
TGTGCCTGGAGTTCCATGGGGGACAGGGGCGAGCAGTACTTC
>TRBV6-6|NA|TRBJ1-3|NA
CASSSIGVAGNTIYF
TGTGCCAGCAGCAGTATAGGGGTGGCAGGAAACACCATATATTTT
>TRBV4-3|NA|TRBJ2-6|TRBD1
CASSQGQGASGANVLTF
TGCGCCAGCAGCCAGGGACAGGGGGCTTCGGGGGCCAACGTCCTGACTTTC
>TRBV6-5|once|TRBJ2-2|NA
CASSLAFGGELFF
TGTGCCAGCAGCCTCGCCTTCGGCGGGGAGCTGTTTTTT
>TRBV6-2/TRBV6-3|NA|TRBJ2-5|NA
CASSYLWGQIQETQYF
TGTGCCAGCAGTTACCTTTGGGGGCAAATCCAAGAGACCCAGTACTTC
>TRBV18|NA|TRBJ1-1|NA
CASSPWEDLTEAFF
TGTGCCAGCTCACCCTGGGAGGATCTGACTGAAGCTTTCTTT
>TRBV14|NA|TRBJ2-7|NA
CASSQGVQGYEQYF
TGTGCCAGCAGCCAAGGGGTTCAGGGCTACGAGCAGTACTTC
>TRBV6-5|NA|TRBJ2-1|TRBD1
CASSTGQGKVNEQFF
TGTGCCAGCAGTACCGGACAGGGGAAGGTCAATGAGCAGTTCTTC
>TRBV2|NA|TRBJ2-2|NA
CASMLGQINTGELFF
TGTGCCAGCATGCTCGGACAGATCAACACCGGGGAGCTGTTTTTT
>TRBV5-5|few|TRBJ1-6|TRBD1
CASSWGQINSPLHF
TGTGCCAGCAGCTGGGGACAGATTAATTCACCCCTCCACTTT
>TRBV7-2|NA|TRBJ1-2|NA
CASSLSRDYGYTF
TGTGCCAGCAGCTTAAGCCGGGACTATGGCTACACCTTC
>TRBV15|NA|TRBJ1-1|NA
CATSRAGDTEAFF
TGTGCCACCAGCCGTGCAGGGGACACTGAAGCTTTCTTT
>TRBV19|once|TRBJ2-3|NA
CASSISSDTQYF
TGTGCCAGTAGTATCTCTTCAGATACGCAGTATTTT
>TRBV7-9|NA|TRBJ1-2|TRBD1
CASSSDRVYVGYTF
TGTGCCAGCAGTTCGGACAGGGTATACGTGGGCTACACCTTC
>TRBV6-5|few|TRBJ2-2|TRBD1
CASSRDRATGELFF
TGTGCCAGCAGTCGGGACAGGGCCACCGGGGAGCTGTTTTTT
>TRBV13|NA|TRBJ2-6|NA
CASSSAGANVLTF
TGTGCCAGCAGCTCCGCTGGGGCCAACGTCCTGACTTTC
>TRBV9|NA|TRBJ2-3|NA
CASSQTPLLRDRTDTQYF
TGTGCCAGCAGCCAGACCCCCCTTTTGCGGGACCGCACAGATACGCAGTATTTT
>TRBV3-1/TRBV3-2|NA|TRBJ2-7|TRBD1
CASAPRQGIGYEQYF
TGTGCCAGCGCCCCTAGACAGGGCATAGGGTACGAGCAGTACTTC
>TRBV18|NA|TRBJ1-1|TRBD1
CASSPLHSGTGTNTEAFF
TGTGCCAGCTCACCTTTACATTCCGGGACAGGAACGAACACTGAAGCTTTCTTT
>TRBV30|few|TRBJ2-1|NA
CAWSVSGVDEQFF
TGTGCCTGGAGTGTATCAGGGGTGGATGAGCAGTTCTTC
>TRBV10-2|NA|TRBJ1-6|TRBD1
CASTRQGTGNSPLHF
TGCGCCAGCACCCGACAGGGGACGGGAAATTCACCCCTCCACTTT
>TRBV18|NA|TRBJ2-7|TRBD2
CASSPGTSGGDEQYF
TGTGCCAGCTCTCCTGGGACTAGCGGGGGGGACGAGCAGTACTTC
>TRBV6-6|few|TRBJ1-2|NA
CASSYSSGDYGYTF
TGTGCCAGCAGTTACTCGAGCGGGGACTATGGCTACACCTTC
>TRBV28|NA|TRBJ1-2|TRBD1
CASTEDRGPNYGYTF
TGTGCCAGCACCGAGGACAGGGGACCAAACTATGGCTACACCTTC
>TRBV28|NA|TRBJ2-5|NA
CASSSGGSVETQYF
TGTGCCAGCAGTTCTGGGGGGAGCGTTGAGACCCAGTACTTC
>TRBV19|few|TRBJ2-1|TRBD1
CASSDRANRDEQFF
TGTGCCAGTAGTGACAGGGCGAACCGCGATGAGCAGTTCTTC
>TRBV5-6|NA|TRBJ2-7|TRBD1
CASSLPGGMHEQYF
TGTGCCAGCAGCCTCCCAGGGGGTATGCACGAGCAGTACTTC
>TRBV7-3|NA|TRBJ2-2|TRBD2
CASRRIASGGDTGELFF
TGTGCCAGCAGACGAATCGCTAGCGGGGGTGACACCGGGGAGCTGTTTTTT
>TRBV12-3/TRBV12-4|NA|TRBJ2-7|NA
CASSLGQGGEQYF
TGTGCCAGCAGTTTAGGGCAGGGTGGCGAGCAGTACTTC
>TRBV6-5|NA|TRBJ1-6|NA
CASSYFRGSYNSPLHF
TGTGCCAGCAGTTACTTCAGGGGTTCCTATAATTCACCCCTCCACTTT
>TRBV6-2/TRBV6-3|NA|TRBJ1-1|NA
CASTPWGRGKRDTEAFF
TGTGCCAGCACCCCCTGGGGAAGGGGGAAAAGGGACACTGAAGCTTTCTTT
>TRBV7-2|many|TRBJ2-7|NA
CASSFNLRGEQYF
TGTGCCAGCAGCTTTAACCTCAGGGGCGAGCAGTACTTC
>TRBV30|NA|TRBJ2-1|NA
CAWGAAYNEQFF
TGTGCCTGGGGGGCTGCCTACAATGAGCAGTTCTTC
>TRBV30|NA|TRBJ1-3|NA
CAWSVLGNTIYF
TGTGCCTGGAGTGTCTTGGGAAACACCATATATTTT
>TRBV10-1|NA|TRBJ2-5|TRBD1
CASTYYRGQETQYF
TGCGCCAGCACCTACTACAGGGGTCAAGAGACCCAGTACTTC
>TRBV7-6|NA|TRBJ2-5|NA
CASSLALETQYF
TGTGCCAGCAGCTTAGCCCTGGAGACCCAGTACTTC
>TRBV4-2|NA|TRBJ1-2|TRBD1
CASSQDRLANYGYTF
TGTGCCAGCAGCCAGGACAGGCTAGCTAACTATGGCTACACCTTC
>TRBV10-3|NA|TRBJ1-2|NA
CAIRVQGQALTF
TGTGCCATCAGGGTACAAGGCCAGGCCCTTACTTTC
>TRBV19|NA|TRBJ1-4|TRBD1
CASRPDRGGEKLFF
TGTGCCAGTAGGCCAGACAGGGGAGGTGAAAAACTGTTTTTT
>TRBV29-1|NA|TRBJ1-1|NA
CSVGQGGGTEAFF
TGCAGCGTTGGGCAGGGAGGGGGCACTGAAGCTTTCTTT